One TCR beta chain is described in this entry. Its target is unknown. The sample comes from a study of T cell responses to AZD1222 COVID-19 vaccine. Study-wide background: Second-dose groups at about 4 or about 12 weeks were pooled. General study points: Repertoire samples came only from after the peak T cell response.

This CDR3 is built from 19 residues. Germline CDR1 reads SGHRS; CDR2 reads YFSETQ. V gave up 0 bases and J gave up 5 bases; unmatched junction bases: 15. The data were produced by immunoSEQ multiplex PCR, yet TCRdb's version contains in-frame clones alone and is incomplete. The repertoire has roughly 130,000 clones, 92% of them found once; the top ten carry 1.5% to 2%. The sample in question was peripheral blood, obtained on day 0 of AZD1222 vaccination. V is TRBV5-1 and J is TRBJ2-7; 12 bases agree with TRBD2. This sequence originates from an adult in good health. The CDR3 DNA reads TGCGCCAGCAGCTTGGTAGCTAGCGGGGGGGCAGGGCTCCTGGACGAGCAGTACTTC. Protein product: CASSLVASGGAGLLDEQYF.